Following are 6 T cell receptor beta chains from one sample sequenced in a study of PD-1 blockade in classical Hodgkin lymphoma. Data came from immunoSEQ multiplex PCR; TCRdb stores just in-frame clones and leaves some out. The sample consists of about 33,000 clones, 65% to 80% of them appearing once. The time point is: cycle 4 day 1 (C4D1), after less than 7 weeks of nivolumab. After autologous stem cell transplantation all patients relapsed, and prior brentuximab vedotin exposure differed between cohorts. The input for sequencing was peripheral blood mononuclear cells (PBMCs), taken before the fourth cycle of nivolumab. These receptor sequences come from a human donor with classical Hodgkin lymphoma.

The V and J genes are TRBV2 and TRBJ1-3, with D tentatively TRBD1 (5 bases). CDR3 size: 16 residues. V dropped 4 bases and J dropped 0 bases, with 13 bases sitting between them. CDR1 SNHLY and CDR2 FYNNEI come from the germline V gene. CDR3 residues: CASSGGTVLSGNTIYF. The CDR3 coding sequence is TGTGCCAGCAGTGGAGGGACCGTCCTCTCTGGAAACACCATATATTTT. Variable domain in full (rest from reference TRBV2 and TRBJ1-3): EPEVTQTPSHQVTQMGQEVILRCVPISNHLYFYWYRQILGQKVEFLVSFYNNEISEKSEIFDDQFSVERPDGSNFTLKIRSTKLEDSAMYFCASSGGTVLSGNTIYFGEGSWLTVV.

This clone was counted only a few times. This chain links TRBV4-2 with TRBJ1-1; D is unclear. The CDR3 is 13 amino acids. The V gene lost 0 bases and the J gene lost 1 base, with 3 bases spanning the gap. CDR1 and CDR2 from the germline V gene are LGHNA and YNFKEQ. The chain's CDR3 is CASSQDRNTEAFF. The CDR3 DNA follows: TGTGCCAGCAGCCAAGATAGGAACACTGAAGCTTTCTTT.

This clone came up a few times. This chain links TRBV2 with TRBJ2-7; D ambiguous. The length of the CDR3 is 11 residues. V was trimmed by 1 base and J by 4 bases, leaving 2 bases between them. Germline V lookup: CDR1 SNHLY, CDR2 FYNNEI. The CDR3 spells CASSEGYEQYF. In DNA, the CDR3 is TGTGCCAGCAGTGAAGGTTACGAGCAGTACTTC. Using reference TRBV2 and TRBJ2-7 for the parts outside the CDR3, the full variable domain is EPEVTQTPSHQVTQMGQEVILRCVPISNHLYFYWYRQILGQKVEFLVSFYNNEISEKSEIFDDQFSVERPDGSNFTLKIRSTKLEDSAMYFCASSEGYEQYFGPGTRLTVT.

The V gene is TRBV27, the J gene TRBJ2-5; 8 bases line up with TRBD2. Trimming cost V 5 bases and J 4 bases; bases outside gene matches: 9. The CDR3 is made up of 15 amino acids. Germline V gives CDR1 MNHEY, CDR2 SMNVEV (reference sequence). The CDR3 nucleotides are TGTGCCAGCAGTCCCATCGCGGGAGGTGGAGAGACCCAGTACTTC. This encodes CASSPIAGGGETQYF.

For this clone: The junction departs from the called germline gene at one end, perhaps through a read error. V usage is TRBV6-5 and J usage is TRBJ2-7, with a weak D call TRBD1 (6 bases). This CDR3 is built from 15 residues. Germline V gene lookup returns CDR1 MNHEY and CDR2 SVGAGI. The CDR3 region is CASTIALTGSSEQYF. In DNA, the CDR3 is TGTGCCAGCACCATAGCTCTGACAGGCTCCTCCGAGCAGTACTTC.

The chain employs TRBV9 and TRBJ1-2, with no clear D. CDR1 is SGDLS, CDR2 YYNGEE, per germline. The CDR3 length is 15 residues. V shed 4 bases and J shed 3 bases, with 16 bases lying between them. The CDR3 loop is CASSPSGPGDYGYTF. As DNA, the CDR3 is TGTGCCAGCAGCCCCTCCGGCCCAGGAGACTATGGCTACACCTTC.